This T cell receptor beta chain was documented in a study of beta chain features in type 1 diabetes. Study as a whole: What patients shared with healthy donors was a similar profile of age, gender and cell yields.

This clone occurred a few times. Antigen unknown. Reverse transcription of all isolated RNA meant that expressed TCRB transcripts were sequenced. Measured with immunoSEQ multiplex PCR; TCRdb has only the in-frame clones, and not every one. The data show 500,000 to 850,000 clones, 11% to 15% seen once. Study observations and caveats: Shorter TCRB CDR3s, moderately but significantly so, were found in Type 1 diabetes patients in all four CD4+ subsets.

Sequencing input: naive CD4+ T cells from blood. This sequence originates from a man between 18 and 35 years old with type 1 diabetes.

CDR3 loop: CASSPQLAGGPSTDTQYF. The CDR3 DNA reads as TGTGCCAGCTCACCCCAACTAGCGGGGGGCCCTAGCACAGATACGCAGTATTTT. The J gene is TRBJ2-3, the V gene TRBV18; 12 bases line up with TRBD2. V dropped 3 bases and J dropped 0; count of bases not matched to a gene: 7. Looked up from germline, CDR1 is KGHSH and CDR2 is LQKENI. This CDR3 is built from 18 residues.